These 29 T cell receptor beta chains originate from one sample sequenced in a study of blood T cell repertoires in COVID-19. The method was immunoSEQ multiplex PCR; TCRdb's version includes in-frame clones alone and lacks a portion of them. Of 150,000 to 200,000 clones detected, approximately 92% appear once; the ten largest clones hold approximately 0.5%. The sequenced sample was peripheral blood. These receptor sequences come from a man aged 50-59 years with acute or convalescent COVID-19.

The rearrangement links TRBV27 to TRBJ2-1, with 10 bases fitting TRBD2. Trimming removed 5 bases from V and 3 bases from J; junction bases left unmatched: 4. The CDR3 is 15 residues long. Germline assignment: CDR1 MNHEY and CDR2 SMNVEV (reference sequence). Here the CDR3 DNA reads TGTGCCAGCAGTCCCGGGACTAGCGTCTACAATGAGCAGTTCTTC. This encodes CASSPGTSVYNEQFF.

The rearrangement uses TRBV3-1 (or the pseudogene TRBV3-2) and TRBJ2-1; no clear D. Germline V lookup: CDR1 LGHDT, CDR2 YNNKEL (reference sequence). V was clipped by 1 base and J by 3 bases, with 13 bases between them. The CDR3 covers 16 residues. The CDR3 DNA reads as TGTGCCAGCAGCCAAGTGCCCGGGTCCGGCTACAATGAGCAGTTCTTC. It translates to CASSQVPGSGYNEQFF.

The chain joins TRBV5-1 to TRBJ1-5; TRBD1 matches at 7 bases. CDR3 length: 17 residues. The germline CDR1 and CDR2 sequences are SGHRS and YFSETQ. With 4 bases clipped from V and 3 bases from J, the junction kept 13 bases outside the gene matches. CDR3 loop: CASSQAVDRSFNQPQHF. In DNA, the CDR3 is TGCGCCAGCAGCCAGGCCGTGGACAGGAGTTTCAATCAGCCCCAGCATTTT.

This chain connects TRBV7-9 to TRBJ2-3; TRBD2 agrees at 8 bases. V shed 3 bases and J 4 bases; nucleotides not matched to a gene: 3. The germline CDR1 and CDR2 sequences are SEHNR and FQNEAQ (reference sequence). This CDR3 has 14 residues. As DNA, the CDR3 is TGTGCCAGCAGCTTCGGGGGGGCCTCAGATACGCAGTATTTT. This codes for CASSFGGASDTQYF.

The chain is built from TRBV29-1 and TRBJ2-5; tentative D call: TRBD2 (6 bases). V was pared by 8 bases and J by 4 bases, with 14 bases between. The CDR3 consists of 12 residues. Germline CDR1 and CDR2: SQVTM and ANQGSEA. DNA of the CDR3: TGCAGCTTAACCGGGACTTTAGAGACCCAGTACTTC. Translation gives CSLTGTLETQYF.

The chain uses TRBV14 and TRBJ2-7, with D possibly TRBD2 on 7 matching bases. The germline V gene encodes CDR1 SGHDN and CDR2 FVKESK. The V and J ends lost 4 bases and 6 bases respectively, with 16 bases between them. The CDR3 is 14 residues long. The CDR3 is CASSPRGGSLEQYF. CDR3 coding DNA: TGTGCCAGCAGCCCGAGGGGGGGGTCCCTCGAGCAGTACTTC.

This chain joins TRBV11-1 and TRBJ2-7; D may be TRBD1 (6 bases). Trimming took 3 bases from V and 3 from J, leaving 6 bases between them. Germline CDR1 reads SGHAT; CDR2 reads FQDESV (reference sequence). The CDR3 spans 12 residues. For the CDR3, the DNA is TGTGCCAGCAGCTTGGACAGCTACGAGCAGTACTTC. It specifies CASSLDSYEQYF.

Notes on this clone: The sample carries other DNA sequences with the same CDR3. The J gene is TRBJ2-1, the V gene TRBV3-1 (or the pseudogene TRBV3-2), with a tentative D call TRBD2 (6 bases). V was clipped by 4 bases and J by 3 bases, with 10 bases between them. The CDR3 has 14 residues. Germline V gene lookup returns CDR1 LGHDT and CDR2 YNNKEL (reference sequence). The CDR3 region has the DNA TGTGCCAGCAGCCCGTCCGGGGGCTACAATGAGCAGTTCTTC. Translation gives CASSPSGGYNEQFF.

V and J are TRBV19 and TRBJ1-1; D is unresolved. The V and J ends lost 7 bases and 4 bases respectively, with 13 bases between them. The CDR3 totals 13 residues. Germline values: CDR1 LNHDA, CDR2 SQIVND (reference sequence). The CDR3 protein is CASTMGWATEAFF. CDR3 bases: TGTGCCAGTACCATGGGTTGGGCCACTGAAGCTTTCTTT.

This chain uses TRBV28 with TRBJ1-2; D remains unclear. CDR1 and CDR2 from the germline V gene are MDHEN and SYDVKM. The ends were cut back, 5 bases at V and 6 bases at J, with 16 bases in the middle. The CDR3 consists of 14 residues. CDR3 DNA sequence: TGTGCCAGCAGTAGTCAGGCCGCCGGGAATGGCTACACCTTC. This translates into CASSSQAAGNGYTF.

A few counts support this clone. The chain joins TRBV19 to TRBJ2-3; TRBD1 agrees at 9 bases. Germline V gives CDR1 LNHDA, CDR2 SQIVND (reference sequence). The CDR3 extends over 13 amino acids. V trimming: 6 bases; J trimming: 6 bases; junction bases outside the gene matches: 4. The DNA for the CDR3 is TGTGCCAGTAGGACGGGACAGGGTGATACGCAGTATTTT. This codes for CASRTGQGDTQYF.

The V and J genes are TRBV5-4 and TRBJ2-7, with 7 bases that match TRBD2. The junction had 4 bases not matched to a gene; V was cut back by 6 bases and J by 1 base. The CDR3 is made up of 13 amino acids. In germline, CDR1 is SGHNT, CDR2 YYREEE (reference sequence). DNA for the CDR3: TGTGCCAGCACCCTGCGGGGGTCCTACGAGCAGTACTTC. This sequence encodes CASTLRGSYEQYF.

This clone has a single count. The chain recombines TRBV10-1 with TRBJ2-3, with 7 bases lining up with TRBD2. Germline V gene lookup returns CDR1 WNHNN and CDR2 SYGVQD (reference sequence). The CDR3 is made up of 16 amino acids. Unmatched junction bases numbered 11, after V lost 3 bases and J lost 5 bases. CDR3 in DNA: TGCGCCAGCAGTGAACACCGCGGGAGTGGTCAAGATACGCAGTATTTT. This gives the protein CASSEHRGSGQDTQYF.

The CDR3 coding sequence is TGTGCCAGCAGCTTAGGGCAGGTTGAGCAGTTCTTC. This translates into CASSLGQVEQFF. This rearrangement joins TRBV7-9 to TRBJ2-1; no definite D call. V lost 1 base and J lost 9, with 7 bases in between. The length of the CDR3 is 12 residues. Germline lookup yields CDR1 SEHNR and CDR2 FQNEAQ (reference sequence).

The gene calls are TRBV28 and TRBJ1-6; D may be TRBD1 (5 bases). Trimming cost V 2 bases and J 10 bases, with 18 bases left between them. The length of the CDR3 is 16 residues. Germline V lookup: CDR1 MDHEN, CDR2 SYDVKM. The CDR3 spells CASSLRAGGIGSPLHF. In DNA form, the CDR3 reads TGTGCCAGCAGTTTAAGGGCGGGGGGGATCGGATCACCCCTCCACTTT.

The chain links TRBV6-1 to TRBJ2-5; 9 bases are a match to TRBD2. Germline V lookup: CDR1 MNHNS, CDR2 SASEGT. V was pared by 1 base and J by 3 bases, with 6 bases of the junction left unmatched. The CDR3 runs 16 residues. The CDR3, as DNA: TGTGCCAGCAGTGAAGAGGCTAGCGGGGCAAAAGAGACCCAGTACTTC. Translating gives CASSEEASGAKETQYF.

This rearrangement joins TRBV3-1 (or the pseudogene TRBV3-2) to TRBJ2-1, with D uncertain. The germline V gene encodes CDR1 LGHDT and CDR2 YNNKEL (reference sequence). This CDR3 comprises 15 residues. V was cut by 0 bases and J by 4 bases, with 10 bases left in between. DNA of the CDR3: TGTGCCAGCAGCCAAGAGACTGGCTATTACAATGAGCAGTTCTTC. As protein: CASSQETGYYNEQFF.

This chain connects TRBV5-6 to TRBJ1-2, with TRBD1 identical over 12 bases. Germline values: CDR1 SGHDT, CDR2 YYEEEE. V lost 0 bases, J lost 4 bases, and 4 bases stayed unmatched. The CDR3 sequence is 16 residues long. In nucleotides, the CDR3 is TGTGCCAGCAGCTTGGCCGGGACAGGGGGCCTCTATGGCTACACCTTC. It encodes CASSLAGTGGLYGYTF.

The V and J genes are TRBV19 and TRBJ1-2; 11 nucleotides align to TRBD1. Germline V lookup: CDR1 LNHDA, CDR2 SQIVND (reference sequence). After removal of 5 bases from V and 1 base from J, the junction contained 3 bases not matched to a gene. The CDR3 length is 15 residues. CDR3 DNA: TGTGCCAGTAGTTTGGACAGGGGGCTTAACTATGGCTACACCTTC. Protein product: CASSLDRGLNYGYTF.

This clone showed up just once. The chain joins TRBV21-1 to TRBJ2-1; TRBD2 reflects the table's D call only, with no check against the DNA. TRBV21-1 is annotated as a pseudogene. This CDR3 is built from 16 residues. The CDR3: CASSKPGTSQYNEQFF. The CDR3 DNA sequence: TGTGCCAGCAGCAAGCCCGGGACTAGTCAATACAATGAGCAGTTCTTC.

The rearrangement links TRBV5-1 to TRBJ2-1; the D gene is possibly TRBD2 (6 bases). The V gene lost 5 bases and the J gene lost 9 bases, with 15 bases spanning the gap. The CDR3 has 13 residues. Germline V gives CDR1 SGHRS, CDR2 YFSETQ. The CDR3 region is CASRSGPEGEQFF. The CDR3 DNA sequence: TGCGCCAGCAGATCCGGGCCGGAGGGTGAGCAGTTCTTC.

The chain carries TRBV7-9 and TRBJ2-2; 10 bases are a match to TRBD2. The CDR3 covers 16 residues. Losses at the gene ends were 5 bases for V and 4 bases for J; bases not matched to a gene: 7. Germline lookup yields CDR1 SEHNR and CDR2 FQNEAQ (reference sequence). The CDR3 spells CASSPLAGDLTGELFF. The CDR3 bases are TGTGCCAGCAGCCCGCTAGCGGGGGATCTCACCGGGGAGCTGTTTTTT.

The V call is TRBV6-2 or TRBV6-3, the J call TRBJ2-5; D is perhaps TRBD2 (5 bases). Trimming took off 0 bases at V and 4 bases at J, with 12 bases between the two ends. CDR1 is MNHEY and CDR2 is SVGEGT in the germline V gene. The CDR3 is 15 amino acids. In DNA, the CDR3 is TGTGCCAGCAGTTACTCGAGGACTGGGCGAGAGACCCAGTACTTC. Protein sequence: CASSYSRTGRETQYF.

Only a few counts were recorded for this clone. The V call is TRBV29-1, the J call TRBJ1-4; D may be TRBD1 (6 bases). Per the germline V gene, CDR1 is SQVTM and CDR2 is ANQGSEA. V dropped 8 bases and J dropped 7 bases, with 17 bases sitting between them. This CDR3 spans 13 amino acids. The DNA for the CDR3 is TGCAGCATTTTACAGGGCGGCACTGAAAAACTGTTTTTT. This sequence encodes CSILQGGTEKLFF.

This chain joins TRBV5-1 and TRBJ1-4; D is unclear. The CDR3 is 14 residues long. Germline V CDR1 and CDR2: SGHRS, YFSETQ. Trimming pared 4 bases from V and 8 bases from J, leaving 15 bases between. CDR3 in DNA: TGCGCCAGCAGCCCTCGATCCAATGCGGAAAAACTGTTTTTT. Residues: CASSPRSNAEKLFF.

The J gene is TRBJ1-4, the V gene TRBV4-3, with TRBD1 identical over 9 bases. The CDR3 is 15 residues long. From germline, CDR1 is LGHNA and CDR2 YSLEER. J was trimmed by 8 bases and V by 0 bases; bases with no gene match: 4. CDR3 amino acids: CASSQDTGGREKLFF. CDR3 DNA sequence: TGCGCCAGCAGCCAAGATACAGGGGGCAGAGAAAAACTGTTTTTT.

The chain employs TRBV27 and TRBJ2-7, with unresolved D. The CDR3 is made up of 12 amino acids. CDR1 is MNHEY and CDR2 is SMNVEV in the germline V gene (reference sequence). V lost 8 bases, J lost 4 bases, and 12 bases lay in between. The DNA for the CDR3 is TGTGCCAGCGCCATAAGAGGATACGAGCAGTACGTC. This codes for CASAIRGYEQYV.

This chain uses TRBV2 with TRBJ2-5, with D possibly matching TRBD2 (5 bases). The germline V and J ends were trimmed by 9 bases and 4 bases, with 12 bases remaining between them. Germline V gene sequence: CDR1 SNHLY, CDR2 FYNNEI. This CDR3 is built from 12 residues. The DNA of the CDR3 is TGTGCCAGTTTGGGAGCAGGAGAGACCCAGTACTTC. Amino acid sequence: CASLGAGETQYF.

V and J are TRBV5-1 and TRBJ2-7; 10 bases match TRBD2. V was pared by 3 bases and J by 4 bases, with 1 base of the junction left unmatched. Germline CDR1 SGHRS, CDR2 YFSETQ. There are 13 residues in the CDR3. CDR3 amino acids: CASSWTSGYEQYF. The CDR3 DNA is TGCGCCAGCAGCTGGACTAGCGGATACGAGCAGTACTTC. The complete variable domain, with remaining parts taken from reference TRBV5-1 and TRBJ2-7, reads KAGVTQTPRYLIKTRGQQVTLSCSPISGHRSVSWYQQTPGQGLQFLFEYFSETQRNKGNFPGRFSGRQFSNSRSEMNVSTLELGDSALYLCASSWTSGYEQYFGPGTRLTVT.